In this sample, the clone carrying this T cell receptor (beta chain) turned up once. Amplified TCR beta CDR3 regions derived from RNA transcripts. HTBI primers were employed in a first-round RT-PCR of the TCR CDR3. In TCRdb, the multiplex PCR reads were re-called with MiXCR into one record per CDR3 protein. The sample lists about 640,000 distinct CDR3 sequences, around 20% occurring once. These data belong to a study of T cells in Graves' hyperthyroidism and ophthalmopathy. This CDR3 comprises 12 residues. V was trimmed by 7 bases and J by 3 bases, leaving 13 bases between them. CDR1 is SQVTM, CDR2 ANQGSEA, per germline.

This clonotype was sampled from a man in his thirties or forties with Graves' ophthalmopathy. The sample taken for sequencing was blood. The rearrangement uses TRBV29-1 and TRBJ2-7, with D perhaps TRBD2 (5 bases). CDR3 region: CSGGDSSYEQYF. The DNA of the CDR3 is TGCAGCGGGGGAGATAGTAGCTACGAGCAGTACTTC.